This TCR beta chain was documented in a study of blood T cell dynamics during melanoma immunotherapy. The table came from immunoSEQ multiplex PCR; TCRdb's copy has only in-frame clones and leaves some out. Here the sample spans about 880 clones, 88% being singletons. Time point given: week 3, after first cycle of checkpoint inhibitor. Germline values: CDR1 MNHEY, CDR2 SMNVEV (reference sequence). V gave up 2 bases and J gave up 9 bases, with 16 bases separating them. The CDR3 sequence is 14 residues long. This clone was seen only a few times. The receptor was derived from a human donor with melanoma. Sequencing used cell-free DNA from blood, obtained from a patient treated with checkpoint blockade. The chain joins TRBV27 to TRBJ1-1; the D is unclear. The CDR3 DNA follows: TGTGCCAGCAGTTTAGATCCACGTTCATCTAAAGCTTTCTTT. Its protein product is CASSLDPRSSKAFF.